This TCR beta chain is drawn from a study of cytomegalovirus exposure and HLA in healthy donors. Findings and caveats of the study: In a later analysis, across HLA loci, associated TCR counts were highest for DRB1, lowest for HLA-C.

V gave up 1 base and J gave up 0 bases; unmatched junction bases: 6. The CDR3 totals 18 residues. Germline lookup yields CDR1 LGHNA and CDR2 YNFKEQ. PCR employed 60 Vbeta and 13 Jbeta primers. In the study's own analysis: The count from a later analysis was 79 million or so unique TCR beta chains, around 10 million of them shared. Repertoires were generated with immunoSEQ multiplex PCR, while TCRdb's copy carries only in-frame clones and drops some. The V and J calls and clone size are taken from that table; D and trimming were inferred from the DNA. In the table there are about 170,000 clones, approximately 80% of which are singletons. Points on this clone: Its cognate antigen is unknown.

Material for sequencing was PBMCs. The receptor comes from a young woman in good health and CMV-seronegative. The rearrangement uses TRBV4-2 and TRBJ1-5, with 10 bases identical to TRBD1. The chain's CDR3 is CASSQAGGTGDSNQPQHF. The CDR3, as DNA: TGTGCCAGCAGCCAAGCGGGGGGGACAGGGGATAGCAATCAGCCCCAGCATTTT.